The clone carrying this T cell receptor (beta chain) has a count of ten or more. What it recognizes is unknown. The record originates from a study of T cells in Graves' hyperthyroidism and ophthalmopathy. General study points: Ophthalmopathy onset followed model prediction by a median approximately 5.9 months.

Any patient presenting with uncontrolled infection, other autoimmune disease, pregnancy or lactation was left out. Diagnostic assessment was based on clinical symptoms, serum thyroxine and TRAb, thyroid ultrasound and orbital computed tomography. Trimming stripped 1 base from V and 7 bases from J, with 18 bases between. The CDR3 is made up of 16 amino acids. Germline loops: CDR1 SGHRS, CDR2 YFSETQ. TCR beta CDR3 regions were amplified from RNA transcripts. Researchers ran a first-round RT-PCR on the TCR CDR3 using the HTBI primer set. TCRdb re-derived calls from the multiplex PCR reads in MiXCR, one entry per CDR3 protein. The sample records 540,000 or so distinct CDR3 sequences, approximately 44% being singletons.

The TCR comes from an adult woman with Graves' disease, either hyperthyroidism or ophthalmopathy (not recorded which). V gene TRBV5-1 combines with J gene TRBJ1-5; D uncertain. Sequencing was performed on peripheral blood or thyroid tissue (not recorded which). CDR3 nucleotides: TGCGCCAGCAGCTTGCATCCCGGGCCTGAGAACCAGCCCCAGCATTTT. It specifies CASSLHPGPENQPQHF.